What follows is one T cell receptor beta chain and its context. The same CDR3 also results from other DNA sequences found in this sample. The sample originates from a study of T cell responses to AZD1222 COVID-19 vaccine. Assay: immunoSEQ multiplex PCR; the TCRdb copy retains only in-frame clones and omits some. This table has around 89,000 clones, about nine tenths appearing once. Sequencing used peripheral blood, obtained on day 0 of AZD1222 vaccination. This clonotype was sampled from an adult in good health.

The CDR3 nucleotides are TGTGCCAGCAGCCCAAGGGGGGGTAATCAGCCCCAGCATTTT. Its translation: CASSPRGGNQPQHF. The rearrangement links TRBV3-1 (or the pseudogene TRBV3-2) to TRBJ1-5, with D possibly TRBD1 on 6 matching bases. In germline, CDR1 is LGHDT, CDR2 YNNKEL (reference sequence). The V and J ends lost 4 bases and 4 bases respectively, with 11 bases between them. The CDR3 spans 14 residues.